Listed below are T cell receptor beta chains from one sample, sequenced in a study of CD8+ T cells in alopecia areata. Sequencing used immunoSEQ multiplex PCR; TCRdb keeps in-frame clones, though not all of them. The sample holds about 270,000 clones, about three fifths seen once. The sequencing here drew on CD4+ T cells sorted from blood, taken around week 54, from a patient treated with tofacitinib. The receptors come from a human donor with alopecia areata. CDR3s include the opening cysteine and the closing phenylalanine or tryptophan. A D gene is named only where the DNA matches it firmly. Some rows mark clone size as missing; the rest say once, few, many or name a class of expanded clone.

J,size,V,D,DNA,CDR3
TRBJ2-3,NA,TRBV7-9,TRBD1,TGTGCCAGCAGCTCCTCGACAGGGTGGACAGATACGCAGTATTTT,CASSSSTGWTDTQYF
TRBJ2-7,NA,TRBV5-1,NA,TGCGCCAGCAGCTTGGCGGGGAACTACGAGCAGTACTTC,CASSLAGNYEQYF
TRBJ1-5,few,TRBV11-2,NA,TGTGCCAGCAGCCCGGGGGATCGCCTGTCGGGGCAGCCCCAGCATTTT,CASSPGDRLSGQPQHF
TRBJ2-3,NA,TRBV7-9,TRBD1,TGTGCCAGCAGCTTTGGACAGGGGGCAGATACGCAGTATTTT,CASSFGQGADTQYF
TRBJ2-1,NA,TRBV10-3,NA,TGTGCCATCAGTCCGGGTGGGAATGAGCAGTTCTTC,CAISPGGNEQFF
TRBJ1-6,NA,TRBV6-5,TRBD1,TGTGCCAGCAGTTATGGGACAGGGAATTCACCCCTCCACTTT,CASSYGTGNSPLHF
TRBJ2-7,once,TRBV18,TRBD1,TGTGCCAGCTCACCAGGGACAGAGACCTACGAGCAGTACTTC,CASSPGTETYEQYF
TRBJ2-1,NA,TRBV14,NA,TGTGCCAGCAGCCAAGCCCTTGCTGGGGGTGAGCAGTTCTTC,CASSQALAGGEQFF
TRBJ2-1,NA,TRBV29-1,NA,TGCAGCGTTGAAGATCTTTGGGGCACTGGCCAATACAATGAGCAGTTCTTC,CSVEDLWGTGQYNEQFF
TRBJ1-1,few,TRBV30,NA,TGTGCCTGGAGTGCAGGGGCGCGTATGAACACTGAAGCTTTCTTT,CAWSAGARMNTEAFF
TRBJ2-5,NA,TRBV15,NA,TGTGCCACCAGCAGAGAGGGGCAAGAGACCCAGTACTTC,CATSREGQETQYF
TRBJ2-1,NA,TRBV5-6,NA,TGTGCCAGCAGCCCTACTCGATATCCCGGGAGCGAGTTCGATGAGCAGTTCTTC,CASSPTRYPGSEFDEQFF
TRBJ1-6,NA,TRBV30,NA,TGTGCCTGCAAGAATTGGGCCCGGGAGGATTCACCCCTCCACTTT,CACKNWAREDSPLHF
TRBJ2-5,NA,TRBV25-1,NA,TGTGCCAGCAGTGGAGGGTTGGGTCTCGGAGAGACCCAGTACTTC,CASSGGLGLGETQYF
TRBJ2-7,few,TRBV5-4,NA,TGTGCCAGCAGCTTAAGGGACGGATGGCACGAGCAGTACTTC,CASSLRDGWHEQYF
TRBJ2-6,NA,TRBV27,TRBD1,TGTGCCAGCAGTCGCCGGGACAGGGAAACCAACGTCCTGACTTTC,CASSRRDRETNVLTF
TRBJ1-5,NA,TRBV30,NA,TGTGCCTGGGCGGCGGGGGGAAAGTCGCATTTT,CAWAAGGKSHF
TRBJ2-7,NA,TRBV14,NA,TGTGCCAGCAGCAGGCGGGGCTCCTACGAGCAGTACTTC,CASSRRGSYEQYF
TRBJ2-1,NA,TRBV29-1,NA,TGCAGCGTTGAACGTCGGCTCTACAATGAGCAGTTCTTC,CSVERRLYNEQFF
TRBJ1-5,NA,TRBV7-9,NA,TGTGCCAGCAGCCTGGAAACCTCGGTGAATCAGCCCCAGCATTTT,CASSLETSVNQPQHF
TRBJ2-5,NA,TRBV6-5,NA,TGTGCCAGCAGTTACTCGAGTGGACAAGAGACCCAGTACTTC,CASSYSSGQETQYF
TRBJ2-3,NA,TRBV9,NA,TGTGCCAGCAGCGTAGTCCCAGATACGCAGTATTTT,CASSVVPDTQYF
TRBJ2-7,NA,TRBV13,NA,TGTGCCACCCGAGGGCAGGGTCCGTACGAGCAGTACTTC,CATRGQGPYEQYF
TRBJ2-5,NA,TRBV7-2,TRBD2,TGTGCCAGCAGCTCCCGGACTAGCGGACAAGAGACCCAGTACTTC,CASSSRTSGQETQYF
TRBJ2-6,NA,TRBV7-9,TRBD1,TGTGCCAGCAGCCCGACAGGGACCTCCTGGGCCAACGTCCTGACTTTC,CASSPTGTSWANVLTF
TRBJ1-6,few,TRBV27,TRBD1,TGTGCCAGCAGTTCCGACAGGGGCAGAAATTCACCCCTCCACTTT,CASSSDRGRNSPLHF
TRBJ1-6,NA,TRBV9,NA,TGTGCCAGCAGCGTAGGAGTCTATAATTCACCCCTCCACTTT,CASSVGVYNSPLHF
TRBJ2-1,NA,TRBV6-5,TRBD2,TGTGCCAGCAGTTACCAGACTAGCGGTTACAATGAGCAGTTCTTC,CASSYQTSGYNEQFF
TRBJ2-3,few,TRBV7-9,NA,TGTGCCAGCAGCTTGGGGGGTCGCACAGATACGCAGTATTTT,CASSLGGRTDTQYF
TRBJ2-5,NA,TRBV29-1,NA,TGCAGCGTTTCGGTGGGGGGAACAGGGGAAGAAGAGACCCAGTACTTC,CSVSVGGTGEEETQYF
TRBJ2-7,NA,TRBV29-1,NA,TGCAGCGCAACGGACAGCTCCTACGAGCAGTACTTC,CSATDSSYEQYF
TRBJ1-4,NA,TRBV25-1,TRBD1,TGTGCCAGCAGTGAATGGGACCCAACTCGACAGGGGGGTGAAAAACTGTTTTTT,CASSEWDPTRQGGEKLFF
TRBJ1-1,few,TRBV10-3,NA,TGTGCCATCAGGGAAACAGTGACAACTATGAACACTGAAGCTTTCTTT,CAIRETVTTMNTEAFF
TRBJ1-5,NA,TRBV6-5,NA,TGTGCCAGCAGTGGCAGGGACAGCAATCAGCCCCAGCATTTT,CASSGRDSNQPQHF
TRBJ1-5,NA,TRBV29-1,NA,TGCAGCGTTGTAGAGGTGGGACAGCCCCAGCATTTT,CSVVEVGQPQHF
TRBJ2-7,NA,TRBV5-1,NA,TGCGCCAGCAGCTCTCTGGCAGGTCAGGCCTACGAGCAGTACTTC,CASSSLAGQAYEQYF
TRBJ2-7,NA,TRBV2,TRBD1,TGTGCCAGCTACCGGGACAGGGGTTACGAGCAGTACTTC,CASYRDRGYEQYF
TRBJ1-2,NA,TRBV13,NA,TGTGCCAGCAGCAAAGGGACCTTTAACTATGGCTACACCTTC,CASSKGTFNYGYTF
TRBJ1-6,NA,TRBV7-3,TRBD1,TGTGCCAGCAGCAAGGACAGGGGGCTGGATTCACCCCTCCACTTT,CASSKDRGLDSPLHF
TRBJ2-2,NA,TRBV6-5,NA,TGTGCCAGCAGTTACAGCAGGGAGAACACCGGGGAGCTGTTTTTT,CASSYSRENTGELFF
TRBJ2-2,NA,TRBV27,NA,TGTGCCAGCAGTTTACTCGGGGGACCCACCGGGGAGCTGTTTTTT,CASSLLGGPTGELFF
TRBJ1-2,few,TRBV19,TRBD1,TGTGCCAGTAGTATCGAGACAGGGTTCCTAACTTCTTATGGCTACACCTTC,CASSIETGFLTSYGYTF
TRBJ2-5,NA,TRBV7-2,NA,TGTGCCAGCAGCTTTCAGGGAGGTCTCGGGGAGACCCAGTACTTC,CASSFQGGLGETQYF
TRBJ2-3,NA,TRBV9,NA,TGTGCCAGCAGCGTAGCCCATACTCGGACAGATACGCAGTATTTT,CASSVAHTRTDTQYF
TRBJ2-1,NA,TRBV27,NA,TGTGCCAGCTCACGATTACAGGCCCGGGGTGAGCAGTTCTTC,CASSRLQARGEQFF
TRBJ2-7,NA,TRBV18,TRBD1,TGTGCCAGCTCACCGAGGACAGGCTCCTACGAGCAGTACTTC,CASSPRTGSYEQYF
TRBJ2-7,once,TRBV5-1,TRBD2,TGCGCCAGCAGCTCACTAGCGGGGGTCGACGAGCAGTACTTC,CASSSLAGVDEQYF
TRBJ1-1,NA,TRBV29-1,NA,TGCAGCGTAACTCGGACGGCGAACACTGAAGCTTTCTTT,CSVTRTANTEAFF